The present T cell receptor beta chain was sequenced within a study of blood T cells in healthy people across ages. The study's findings and limits: Changes in expanded clonotypes were possibly confounded, as the CMV status of donors was unknown.

In this sample, this clonotype turned up a few times. The antigen is not known. Sample-barcoded 5' priming and a J-beta primer mix drove a second PCR of roughly 7 to 11 cycles. TCRdb reprocessed the 5' RACE reads with MiXCR, giving one entry per CDR3 protein. The sample carries roughly 1,700,000 distinct CDR3 sequences, under 30% recorded once. Losses at the gene ends were 3 bases for V and 4 bases for J; bases not matched to a gene: 9. CDR3 length: 16 amino acids. Germline-derived CDR1 and CDR2 are MNHNS and SASEGT. This sequence joins TRBV6-1 and TRBJ2-7, with 10 bases that match TRBD1. Sequenced sample: blood. The receptor was derived from a woman aged 30 to 39 in good health. CDR3 amino acids: CASSDKDRGKLYEQYF. The CDR3 coding sequence is TGTGCCAGCAGTGATAAGGACAGGGGGAAGTTATACGAGCAGTACTTC.